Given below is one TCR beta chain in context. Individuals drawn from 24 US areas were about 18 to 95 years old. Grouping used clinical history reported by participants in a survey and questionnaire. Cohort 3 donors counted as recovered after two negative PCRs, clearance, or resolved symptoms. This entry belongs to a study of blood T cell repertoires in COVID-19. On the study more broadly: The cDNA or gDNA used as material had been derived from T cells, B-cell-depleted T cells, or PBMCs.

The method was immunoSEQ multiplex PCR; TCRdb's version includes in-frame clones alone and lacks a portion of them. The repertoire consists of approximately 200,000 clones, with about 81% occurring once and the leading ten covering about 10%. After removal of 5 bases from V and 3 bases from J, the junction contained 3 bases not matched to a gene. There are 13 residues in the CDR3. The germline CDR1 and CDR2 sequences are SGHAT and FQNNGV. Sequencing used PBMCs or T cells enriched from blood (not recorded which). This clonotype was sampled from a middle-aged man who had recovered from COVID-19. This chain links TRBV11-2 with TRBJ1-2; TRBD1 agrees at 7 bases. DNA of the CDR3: TGTGCCAGCAGCCCGCAGGGGGACTATGGCTACACCTTC. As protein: CASSPQGDYGYTF.